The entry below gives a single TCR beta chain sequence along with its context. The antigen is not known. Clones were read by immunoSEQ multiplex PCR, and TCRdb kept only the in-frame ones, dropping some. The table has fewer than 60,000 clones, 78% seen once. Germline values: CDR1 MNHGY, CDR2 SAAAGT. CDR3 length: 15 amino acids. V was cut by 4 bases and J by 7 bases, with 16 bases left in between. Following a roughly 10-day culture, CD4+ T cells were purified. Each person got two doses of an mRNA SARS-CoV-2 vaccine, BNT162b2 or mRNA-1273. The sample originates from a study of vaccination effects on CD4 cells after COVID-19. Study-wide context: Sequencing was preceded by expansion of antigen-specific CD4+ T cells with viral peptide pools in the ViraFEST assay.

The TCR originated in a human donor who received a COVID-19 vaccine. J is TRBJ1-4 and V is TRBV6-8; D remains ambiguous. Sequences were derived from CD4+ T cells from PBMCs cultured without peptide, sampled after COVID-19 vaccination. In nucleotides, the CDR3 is TGTGCCAGCAGTTTAGGGCGGGGAAGTACTGAAAAACTGTTTTTT. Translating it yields CASSLGRGSTEKLFF.